This TCR beta chain emerged from a study of blood T cell repertoires in COVID-19. Overall study: Acute and convalescent COVID-19 specimens originated in the United States, Italy and Spain.

Living in under 30 US areas, the participants were between 18 and 89 years of age. In the study's own analysis: Quantification of nucleated cells was approximated via reference gene primer amplification. Repertoires were generated with immunoSEQ multiplex PCR, while TCRdb's copy carries only in-frame clones and drops some. Clonal size and the V and J genes are those of that table, whereas D and trimming came from the DNA. The sample holds roughly 310,000 clones, around nine tenths seen once. As regards this clone: The same CDR3 arises from other DNA sequences in this sample as well.

CDR1 is LNHDA and CDR2 is SQIVND in the germline V gene (reference sequence). The CDR3 runs to 13 residues. The ends were cut back, 5 bases at V and 4 bases at J, with 11 bases in the middle. Sequences were obtained from PBMCs or T cells enriched from blood (not recorded which). This TCR was recovered from a man in his sixties who had recovered from COVID-19. V is TRBV19 and J is TRBJ1-1, with D possibly matching TRBD1 (5 bases). The CDR3 region is CASSGQGGTEAFF. The CDR3 bases are TGTGCCAGTAGTGGGCAGGGTGGCACTGAAGCTTTCTTT.